The entry that follows covers one T cell receptor beta chain sequence. This clonotype was counted ten times or more. Its binding antigen is unknown. No base quality information exists; no much larger clone differs at one position. Graves' hyperthyroidism was defined as stable when no progression to ophthalmopathy occurred over 18 months of follow-up. Hyperthyroidism patients were newly diagnosed, with disease duration under 2 months, and aged 18 to 65 years. Any patient with an uncontrolled infection, another autoimmune disease, pregnancy or lactation was excluded. Diagnoses relied on clinical symptoms, serum thyroxine and TRAb, thyroid ultrasound and orbital computed tomography. Ficoll-Paque density gradient centrifugation was used to isolate PBMCs from 9.5 to 10 ml of fresh peripheral blood. Total RNA was extracted with Trizol reagent, and quality was checked on an Agilent 2100 Bioanalyzer. The TCR beta CDR3 regions were amplified from RNA transcripts. A first-round RT-PCR of the TCR CDR3 used the HTBI primer set with the Qiagen OneStep RT-PCR kit. A second multiplex PCR round built the libraries, followed by size selection and purification. The libraries were sequenced on an Illumina HiSeq2000 using paired-end 100 bp reads. On the authors' methods: SOAPnuke was used to process the raw data, removing reads that contained adapters or uncalled bases, had a mean Phred below 15, or lacked an exact match to the constant primer or identifier. COPE v1.2.5 was used to merge the high-quality paired reads, and each unique nucleotide sequence was defined as a clonotype. MiTCR v1.1 was used to align clonotypes to the IMGT TRBV, TRBD and TRBJ reference segments. Analysis was restricted to V-J combinations with a frequency above 0.0001, which covered roughly 99% of repertoires. A TCS score was defined as the ratio between F50 (clonal expansion) and ExV (chaos), using BLOSUM62-based TCRdist between CDR3 peptides within each V-J. Welch's t-statistics and random forest reduced 500 to 550 V-J features to roughly 13, which were used in a naive Bayes classifier (R e1071). Starting from the raw public reads, TCRdb applied fastp trimming at Q25, assembled clones with MiXCR and retained in-frame beta chains. Entries that share a CDR3 protein sequence are merged under the most common genes and DNA. V and J calls and clone size were set by TCRdb, not the authors. Recorded for this sample are around 620,000 distinct CDR3 sequences; around 15% of them occurred a single time. 3.8% of the sample is taken by the ten largest.

These data originate in a study of T cells in Graves' hyperthyroidism and ophthalmopathy (dated by TCRdb to between 2017 and 2020). Regarding the study in general: Peripheral blood was collected at initial diagnosis, before any treatment. To identify TCR V-J signatures that set the groups apart, the researchers used a discovery cohort of 100 patients, made up of 40 to 45 with Graves' ophthalmopathy and some 55 with stable Graves' hyperthyroidism. Whether ophthalmopathy could be predicted prospectively was tested in an independent validation cohort made up of under 20 hyperthyroidism patients plus 17 patients who later progressed to ophthalmopathy. The 100 or so discovery patients were randomly split 7:3 into training and test sets. In roughly six Graves' hyperthyroidism patients, the study also compared T-cell repertoires from thyroid tissue with T-cell repertoires from blood. After sampling, hyperthyroidism patients received methimazole starting at 30 mg daily, and ophthalmopathy patients received high-dose intravenous methylprednisolone. TCR Vbeta CDR3 sequencing of 120 to 150 peripheral blood samples (under 45 ophthalmopathy, around 80 hyperthyroidism and some 17 progressor patients) is reported in the paper.

What the study reported, not specific to this receptor: A 13 V-J signature model separated ophthalmopathy from stable hyperthyroidism, with about 88% sensitivity and 81.08% specificity in cross-validation and 80%/75% in testing. Sample size was not statistically predetermined, and investigators were not blinded to group allocation. Most expanded thyroid clonotypes (frequency above 0.001) were also detected in blood, suggesting blood repertoires may reflect thyroid immune responses. During validation, the model predicted progression to ophthalmopathy a median of approximately 7 months ahead of onset, with 60% to 71% sensitivity and about 72% specificity.

CDR1 and CDR2 are read off the germline V gene as SGHRS and YFSETQ. The CDR3 sequence holds 17 residues, the cysteine and phenylalanine included. The entry retains the CDR3 DNA only, 51 bases that are in frame from base 1. V gives up 0 bases and J gives up 2 bases, and the segment between their germline ends measures 16 bases. The sequence derives from a woman younger than 45 with Graves' hyperthyroidism. Sequencing input: blood. The sequence links TRBV5-1 to TRBJ2-3, with TRBD1 as a weak D call on 7 bases. The encoded CDR3 is CASSLVPPGGSTDTQYF. The DNA sequence reads TGCGCCAGCAGCTTGGTGCCCCCAGGGGGGTCCACAGATACGCAGTATTTT.